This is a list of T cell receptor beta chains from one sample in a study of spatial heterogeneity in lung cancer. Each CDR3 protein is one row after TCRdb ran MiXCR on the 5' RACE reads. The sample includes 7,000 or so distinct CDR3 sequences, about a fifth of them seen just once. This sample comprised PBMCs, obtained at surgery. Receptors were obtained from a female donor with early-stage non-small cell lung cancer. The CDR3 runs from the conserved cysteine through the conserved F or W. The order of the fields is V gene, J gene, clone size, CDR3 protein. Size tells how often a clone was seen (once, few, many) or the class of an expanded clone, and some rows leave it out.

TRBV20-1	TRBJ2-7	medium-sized	CSAQGQVGEQYF
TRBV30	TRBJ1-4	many	CALTLDRVGKLFF
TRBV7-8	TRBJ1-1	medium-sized	CASSLSGRLGTEAFF
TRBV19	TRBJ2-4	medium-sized	CASSGIVNIQYF
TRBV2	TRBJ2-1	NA	CASLVGQGKRNEQFF
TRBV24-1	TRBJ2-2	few	CATSEGAGSNGELFF
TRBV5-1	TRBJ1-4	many	CASSLLPGRDEKLFF
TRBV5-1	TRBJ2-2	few	CASSQRTGAREELFF
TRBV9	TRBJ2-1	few	CASSGSGWSYNEQFF
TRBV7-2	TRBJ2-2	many	CASSSYAGHSNTGELFF
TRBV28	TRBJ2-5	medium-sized	CASSFSGTGEQETQYF
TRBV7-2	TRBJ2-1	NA	CASSSQGRGGWLFF
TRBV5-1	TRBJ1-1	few	CASSTDRMNTEAFF
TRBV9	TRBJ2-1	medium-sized	CASSVVSPHNEQFF
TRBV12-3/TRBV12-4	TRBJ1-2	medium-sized	CASRFDSYGYTF
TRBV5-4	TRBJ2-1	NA	CASTNKDRYNEQFF
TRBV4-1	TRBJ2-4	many	CASSQIPFSLAKNIQYF
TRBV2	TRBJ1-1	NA	CASSPWTANTEAFF
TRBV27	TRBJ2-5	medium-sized	CASSRDRGGQTQYF
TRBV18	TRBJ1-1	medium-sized	CASSPPVSGTGGAGSFF
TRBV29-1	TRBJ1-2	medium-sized	CSALDTYNYGYTF
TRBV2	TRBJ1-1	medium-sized	CASSEDRTLNTEAFF
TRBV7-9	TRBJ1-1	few	CASSPVQGAYTEAFF
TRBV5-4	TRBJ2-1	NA	CASSFGRTGGENEQFF
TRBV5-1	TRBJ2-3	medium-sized	CASSTGQIDTDTQYF
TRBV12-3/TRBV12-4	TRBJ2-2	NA	CASRDLLAGIGELFF
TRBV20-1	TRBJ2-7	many	CSALKWGVDEQYF
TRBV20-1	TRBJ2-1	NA	CSARDTGRGAYNEQFF
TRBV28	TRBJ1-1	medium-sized	CASSLSRDRGLETEAFF
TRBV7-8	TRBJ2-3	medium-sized	CASSSLDSTDTQYF
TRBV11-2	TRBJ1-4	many	CASSLGRGLEKLFF
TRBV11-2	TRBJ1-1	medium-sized	CASIQVVGYTEAFF
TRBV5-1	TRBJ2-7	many	CASSLLAGVDEQYF
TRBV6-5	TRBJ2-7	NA	CASSYSMAGGMNEQYF
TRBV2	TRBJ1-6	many	CASTQAPYNSPLHF
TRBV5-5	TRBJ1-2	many	CASSPGTGRDGYTF
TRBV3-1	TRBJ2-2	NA	CASSQEYGTGELFF
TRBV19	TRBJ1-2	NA	CASSPWGLTSQFYGYTF
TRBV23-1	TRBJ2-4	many	CASIQTGTGRSLAKNIQYF
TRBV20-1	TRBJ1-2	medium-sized	CSASNEPPRHGYTF
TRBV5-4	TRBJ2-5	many	CASSPGPGQQETQYF
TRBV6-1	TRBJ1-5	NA	CASSEPGKQGQPQHF
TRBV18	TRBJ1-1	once	CASSPQGNTEAFF
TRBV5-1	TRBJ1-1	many	CTSSADPGTALQAFF